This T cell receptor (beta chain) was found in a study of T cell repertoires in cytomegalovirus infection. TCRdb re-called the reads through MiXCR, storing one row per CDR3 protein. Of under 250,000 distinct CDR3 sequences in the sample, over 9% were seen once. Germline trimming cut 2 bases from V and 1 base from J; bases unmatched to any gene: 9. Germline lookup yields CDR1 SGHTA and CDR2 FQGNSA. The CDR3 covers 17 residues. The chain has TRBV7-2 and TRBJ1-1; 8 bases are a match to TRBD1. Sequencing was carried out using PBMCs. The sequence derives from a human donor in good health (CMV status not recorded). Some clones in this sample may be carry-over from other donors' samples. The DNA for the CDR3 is TGTGCCAGCAGCTTAATTATGCACGGACAGGGGAACACTGAAGCTTTCTTT. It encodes CASSLIMHGQGNTEAFF.